The 25 T cell receptor beta chains below all came from one sample that was sequenced in a study of somatic mutations in cytotoxic T cells in rheumatoid arthritis. Profiling relied on immunoSEQ multiplex PCR, and the TCRdb table lists in-frame clones only, not all of them. The table records fewer than 25,000 clones, 65% to 70% of them present only once. The source material was CD8+ T cells sorted from blood. The receptors were gathered from an adult with rheumatoid arthritis.

The CDR3 nucleotides are TGTGCCAGCAGCCAAGGGGGTATAGGTATACGGACAGATACGCAGTATTTT. Translating it yields CASSQGGIGIRTDTQYF. This rearrangement joins TRBV14 to TRBJ2-3; no definite D call. V shed 1 base and J shed 3 bases, with 17 bases lying between them. The CDR3 is 17 residues long. Germline V gene lookup returns CDR1 SGHDN and CDR2 FVKESK.

The chain employs TRBV10-3 and TRBJ2-5; weak D call: TRBD2 (6 bases). There are 16 residues in the CDR3. V was trimmed by 6 bases and J by 7 bases, leaving 24 bases between them. Germline V gene lookup returns CDR1 ENHRY and CDR2 SYGVKD. The CDR3 nucleotides read TGTGCCATCAGCGAAGGAGGGTCCTCCAATCCGGGGACCCAGTACTTC. It translates to CAISEGGSSNPGTQYF.

This chain connects TRBV2 to TRBJ2-5; TRBD1 agrees at 7 bases. The CDR3 is 16 residues long. J gave up 3 bases and V 1 base, and 8 bases lay outside the gene matches. Germline CDR1 and CDR2: SNHLY and FYNNEI. In DNA form, the CDR3 reads TGTGCCAGCAGTGAAGGATACAGGGGAATCGAAGAGACCCAGTACTTC. Translation gives CASSEGYRGIEETQYF.

J is TRBJ2-1 and V is TRBV6-1, with 7 bases matching TRBD1. CDR1 and CDR2 from the germline V gene are MNHNS and SASEGT. The V gene end was trimmed by 10 bases and the J gene end by 1 base; junction bases not matched to a gene: 4. The CDR3 has 13 residues. The CDR3 sequence is CATRTGSYNEQFF. CDR3 DNA sequence: TGTGCCACCCGGACAGGTTCCTACAATGAGCAGTTCTTC.

The genes are TRBV28 and TRBJ1-1; perhaps TRBD1 as D (6 bases). V lost 5 bases and J lost 4, with 14 bases in between. The CDR3 covers 14 residues. The germline gives CDR1 MDHEN, CDR2 SYDVKM. CDR3 nucleotide sequence: TGTGCCAGCAGTCTGGAAACAGGGTTCACTGAAGCTTTCTTT. Amino acids: CASSLETGFTEAFF.

This clone was picked up a small number of times. This chain uses TRBV28 with TRBJ2-7, with no clear D. CDR3 size: 12 residues. Germline values: CDR1 MDHEN, CDR2 SYDVKM. V lost 7 bases and J 7 bases, leaving 14 bases between the germline ends. The CDR3 DNA sequence: TGTGCCAGCACGGGCCCGGGCATAGAGCAGTACTTC. It yields the protein CASTGPGIEQYF.

V is TRBV5-1 and J is TRBJ2-1; unclear D gene. V was shortened by 5 bases and J by 0 bases, with 6 bases between the two germline ends. Germline V gene data show CDR1 as SGHRS and CDR2 as YFSETQ. The CDR3 is made up of 13 amino acids. The DNA for the CDR3 is TGCGCCAGCAGGTTGAGCTCCTACAATGAGCAGTTCTTC. Encoded protein: CASRLSSYNEQFF. Supplemented by reference TRBV5-1 and TRBJ2-1, the full variable domain reads KAGVTQTPRYLIKTRGQQVTLSCSPISGHRSVSWYQQTPGQGLQFLFEYFSETQRNKGNFPGRFSGRQFSNSRSEMNVSTLELGDSALYLCASRLSSYNEQFFGPGTRLTVL.

The V and J genes are TRBV11-2 and TRBJ2-7, with 8 positions matching TRBD1. Losses at the gene ends were 0 bases for V and 3 bases for J; bases not matched to a gene: 10. CDR1 is SGHAT, CDR2 FQNNGV, per germline. The CDR3 extends over 17 amino acids. CDR3 DNA sequence: TGTGCCAGCAGCTTAGAGGTGGGGCAGGGGGCCTTCTACGAGCAGTACTTC. It specifies CASSLEVGQGAFYEQYF.

The J gene is TRBJ1-2, the V gene TRBV7-2; 9 positions match TRBD1. The CDR3 is 16 residues long. V lost 6 bases, J lost 5 bases, and 13 bases stayed unmatched. CDR1 SGHTA and CDR2 FQGNSA come from the germline V gene. The CDR3 reads CASRSGTGYSGYGYTF. In DNA, the CDR3 is TGTGCCAGCAGGTCCGGGACAGGGTATTCAGGGTATGGCTACACCTTC.

CDR3 in DNA: TGCGCCAGCAGCCAAGACCTAGCCTACAATGAGCAGTTCTTC. Translating gives CASSQDLAYNEQFF. The chain combines TRBV4-1 with TRBJ2-1; unclear D gene. The CDR3 spans 14 residues. The V and J ends lost 0 bases and 2 bases respectively, with 5 bases between them. Germline V CDR1 and CDR2: MGHRA, YSYEKL.

The V gene is TRBV7-9, the J gene TRBJ2-3; 7 nucleotides line up with TRBD2. The V gene end was trimmed by 1 base and the J gene end by 4 bases; junction bases not matched to a gene: 5. The CDR3 sequence is 15 residues long. Germline values: CDR1 SEHNR, CDR2 FQNEAQ (reference sequence). CDR3 coding DNA: TGTGCCAGCAGCTTAGGCCCCAGCGGGGCAGATACGCAGTATTTT. This translates into CASSLGPSGADTQYF.

This clone was counted a few times. The chain recombines TRBV11-2 with TRBJ1-3; unclear D gene. CDR1 and CDR2 (germline): SGHAT, FQNNGV. The CDR3 sequence is 13 residues long. Trimming removed 1 base from V and 4 bases from J, with 5 bases in between. The CDR3 nucleotides are TGTGCCAGCAGCTTAGTTTTGGGAAACACCATATATTTT. This translates into CASSLVLGNTIYF.

This chain connects TRBV29-1 to TRBJ2-1, with TRBD1 matching 7 bases. The germline V gene has CDR1 SQVTM and CDR2 ANQGSEA. The CDR3 is made up of 14 amino acids. J gave up 8 bases and V 5 bases, and 12 bases lay outside the gene matches. As DNA, the CDR3 is TGCAGCGTTATTCTTTGGGACAGCTTCGATGAGCAGTTCTTC. It translates to CSVILWDSFDEQFF.

In this sample, this clone turned up a few times. V usage is TRBV21-1 and J usage is TRBJ2-1. TRBV21-1 is a pseudogene locus. This CDR3 comprises 11 residues. CDR3 bases: TGTGCCAGCAGCAAAAACGATGAGCAGTTCTTC. Translated: CASSKNDEQFF.

The chain recombines TRBV25-1 with TRBJ2-1, with D uncertain. The ends were cut back, 0 bases at V and 5 bases at J, with 11 bases in the middle. Germline V gene lookup returns CDR1 MGHDK and CDR2 SYGVNS. The CDR3 consists of 15 residues. The CDR3 coding sequence is TGTGCCAGCAGTGAATATAGTCCCCTAAACAATGAGCAGTTCTTC. It translates to CASSEYSPLNNEQFF.

V usage is TRBV15 and J usage is TRBJ2-1; D gene ambiguous. Trimming removed 1 base from V and 5 bases from J, with 6 bases in between. The CDR3 totals 13 residues. Germline CDR1 and CDR2: LNHNV and YYDKDF (reference sequence). CDR3 DNA sequence: TGTGCCACCAGCAGAGTGCAGAACAATGAGCAGTTCTTC. Its translation: CATSRVQNNEQFF.

This clone was observed once. This chain joins TRBV7-6 and TRBJ2-3, with TRBD2 matching 10 bases. The germline gives CDR1 SGHVS, CDR2 FNYEAQ. CDR3 length: 14 amino acids. Unmatched junction bases numbered 3, after V lost 8 bases and J lost 1 base. The CDR3 protein is CASVTSGGTDTQYF. In DNA form, the CDR3 reads TGTGCCAGCGTAACTAGCGGGGGCACAGATACGCAGTATTTT. The full variable domain, with the rest looked up from reference TRBV7-6 and TRBJ2-3, is GAGVSQSPRYKVTKRGQDVALRCDPISGHVSLYWYRQALGQGPEFLTYFNYEAQQDKSGLPNDRFSAERPEGSISTLTIQRTEQRDSAMYRCASVTSGGTDTQYFGPGTRLTVL.

The chain links TRBV2 to TRBJ2-1, with D perhaps matching TRBD1 or TRBD2 (5 bases each). In germline, CDR1 is SNHLY, CDR2 FYNNEI. V lost 7 bases to trimming and J lost 9 bases, with 25 bases between them. The CDR3 runs to 16 residues. The CDR3 DNA follows: TGTGCCAGCATTTCAGCCTTACCTACCCCTGGGGGTGAGCAGTTCTTC. Amino acids: CASISALPTPGGEQFF.

CDR3 coding DNA: TGTGCCAGCAGTGAAGAAAAAGGGTCCTATGGCTACACCTTC. Amino acid sequence: CASSEEKGSYGYTF. The rearrangement joins TRBV6-1 to TRBJ1-2; D remains unclear. Per the germline V gene, CDR1 is MNHNS and CDR2 is SASEGT. The CDR3 has 14 amino acids. With 1 base removed from V and 4 bases from J, the gap between germline ends came to 10 bases.

The V gene is TRBV6-1, the J gene TRBJ1-2; TRBD1 aligns across 7 bases. This CDR3 is built from 11 residues. V gave up 10 bases and J gave up 6 bases; unmatched junction bases: 5. Germline V CDR1 and CDR2: MNHNS, SASEGT. CDR3 amino acids: CAIRTGHGYTF. CDR3 coding DNA: TGTGCCATCAGGACAGGCCATGGCTACACCTTC.

In this sample, this clone turned up a few times. This rearrangement joins TRBV30 to TRBJ1-2; D is perhaps TRBD1 (6 bases). Germline values: CDR1 GTSNPN, CDR2 SVGIG (reference sequence). Trimming took off 4 bases at V and 5 bases at J, with 26 bases between the two ends. The CDR3 is 17 residues long. For the CDR3, the DNA is TGTGCCTGGACCCCAAGGGGACAAGGACAGTTCTTGTATGGCTACACCTTC. Translating it yields CAWTPRGQGQFLYGYTF.

The J gene is TRBJ2-2, the V gene TRBV6-1; D remains ambiguous. The V gene lost 3 bases and the J gene lost 7 bases, with 21 bases spanning the gap. The germline V gene encodes CDR1 MNHNS and CDR2 SASEGT. There are 17 residues in the CDR3. CDR3 coding DNA: TGTGCCAGCAGTGAGTTCCCCCGTGGGCAGGACGGCGGGGAGCTGTTTTTT. Translating it yields CASSEFPRGQDGGELFF.

This clone has a handful of counts. V is TRBV4-3 and J is TRBJ2-7; a weak D match, TRBD2 (6 bases). The germline V gene encodes CDR1 LGHNA and CDR2 YSLEER. Trimming left V 0 bases short and J 4 bases short, with 7 bases between. The CDR3 contains 13 residues. The CDR3 protein is CASSQDRGYEQYF. For the CDR3, the DNA is TGCGCCAGCAGCCAAGATCGGGGGTACGAGCAGTACTTC.

The CDR3 sequence: CASSPDSGEQYF. The CDR3 bases are TGTGCCAGCAGTCCCGATTCGGGGGAGCAGTACTTC. This chain joins TRBV7-9 and TRBJ2-7, with D possibly matching TRBD2 (5 bases). The germline V gene has CDR1 SEHNR and CDR2 FQNEAQ (reference sequence). This CDR3 has 12 amino acids. The V gene lost 6 bases and the J gene lost 7 bases, with 13 bases spanning the gap.

This clone was counted a few times. At one end the junction does not follow the germline gene, possibly because of a read error. The rearrangement joins TRBV11-2 to TRBJ2-5; the D is unclear. The CDR3 is 13 residues long. From germline, CDR1 is SGHAT and CDR2 FQNNGV. CDR3 nucleotides: TGTGCCAGCAGATTAGTACAACAAGAGACCCAGTACTTC. As protein: CASRLVQQETQYF.